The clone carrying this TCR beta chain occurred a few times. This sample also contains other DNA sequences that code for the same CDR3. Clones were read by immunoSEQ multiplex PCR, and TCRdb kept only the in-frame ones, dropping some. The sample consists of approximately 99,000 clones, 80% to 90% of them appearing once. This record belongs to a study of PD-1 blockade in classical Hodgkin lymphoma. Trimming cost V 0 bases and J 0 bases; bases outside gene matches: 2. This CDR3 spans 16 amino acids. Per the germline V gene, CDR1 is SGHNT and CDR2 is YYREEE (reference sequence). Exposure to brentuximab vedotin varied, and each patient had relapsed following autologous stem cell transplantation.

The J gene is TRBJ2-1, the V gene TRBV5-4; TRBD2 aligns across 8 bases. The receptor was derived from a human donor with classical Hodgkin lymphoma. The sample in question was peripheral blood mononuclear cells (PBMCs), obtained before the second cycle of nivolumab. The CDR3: CASSLGLAGSYNEQFF. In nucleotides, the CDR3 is TGTGCCAGCAGCTTGGGGCTAGCGGGCTCCTACAATGAGCAGTTCTTC.